These 3 T cell receptor beta chains were all obtained from the same sample, sequenced in a study of T cell repertoires in cytomegalovirus infection. Which antigens these TCRs recognize remains unknown. TCRdb redid the calling of the reads with MiXCR, one entry per CDR3 protein. The sample shows approximately 340,000 distinct CDR3 sequences, 25% to 35% of them seen only once. The specimen was cultured PBMCs, collected from culture after CMV antigen stimulation. Source of these receptors: a human donor in good health (CMV status not recorded). Some clones in this sample may be carry-over from other donors' samples.

This clonotype has more than one count but fewer than ten. The chain uses TRBV4-1 and TRBJ2-6; TRBD1 might be the D (5 bases). This CDR3 spans 17 amino acids. V lost 0 bases and J 0 bases, leaving 9 bases between the germline ends. Germline CDR1 reads MGHRA; CDR2 reads YSYEKL. The DNA for the CDR3 is TGCGCCAGCAGCCAAGACAGGGCCATCTCTGGGGCCAACGTCCTGACTTTC. As protein: CASSQDRAISGANVLTF.

This chain joins TRBV4-2 and TRBJ1-1, with 7 bases identical to TRBD1. The germline CDR1 and CDR2 sequences are LGHNA and YNFKEQ. The CDR3 length is 15 residues. The J segment lost 3 bases and the V segment lost 3 bases, leaving 7 bases of the junction unmatched. The CDR3 DNA is TGTGCCAGCAGCCAGAGGGGAGACAGGGACACTGAAGCTTTCTTT. Translated: CASSQRGDRDTEAFF.

This clonotype was found once. The chain has TRBV19 and TRBJ2-1; D might be TRBD2 (5 bases). The CDR3 totals 15 residues. Germline CDR1 LNHDA, CDR2 SQIVND (reference sequence). The germline V and J ends were trimmed by 0 bases and 4 bases, with 10 bases remaining between them. The CDR3 DNA sequence: TGTGCCAGTAGTATAGAAGTCGGAGGATACAATGAGCAGTTCTTC. Its translation is CASSIEVGGYNEQFF.